A single sample is the source of the 18 T cell receptor beta chains below, sequenced in a study of T cell repertoires in cytomegalovirus infection. TCRdb reprocessed the reads with MiXCR, giving one entry per CDR3 protein. Among under 350,000 distinct CDR3 sequences, approximately 9.5% were seen once, and the ten largest hold roughly 4%. Sample: PBMCs. The receptors here all came from a human donor in good health (CMV status not recorded). Some clones in this sample may be carry-over from other donors' samples.

This clonotype was observed a handful of times. This chain joins TRBV20-1 and TRBJ1-1; 7 bases agree with TRBD1. Trimming at V came to 3 bases and at J to 7 bases, leaving 11 bases not matched to a gene. This CDR3 is built from 14 residues. Germline V gives CDR1 DFQATT, CDR2 SNEGSKA (reference sequence). The CDR3 protein is CSASNYRGFGEAFF. DNA for the CDR3: TGCAGTGCTAGTAATTACAGGGGATTCGGTGAAGCTTTCTTT.

The rearrangement uses TRBV5-1 and TRBJ2-1, with 10 nucleotides matching TRBD1. Trimming removed 3 bases from V and 5 bases from J; junction bases left unmatched: 20. Germline loops: CDR1 SGHRS, CDR2 YFSETQ. The CDR3 extends over 20 amino acids. CDR3 amino acids: CASSSSRDRGFGQNHNEQFF. CDR3 DNA: TGCGCCAGCAGCTCAAGCCGGGACAGGGGATTCGGACAAAACCACAATGAGCAGTTCTTC. The whole variable domain, remainder taken from reference TRBV5-1 and TRBJ2-1, is KAGVTQTPRYLIKTRGQQVTLSCSPISGHRSVSWYQQTPGQGLQFLFEYFSETQRNKGNFPGRFSGRQFSNSRSEMNVSTLELGDSALYLCASSSSRDRGFGQNHNEQFFGPGTRLTVL.

At least ten counts were recorded for this clonotype. The V gene is TRBV12-3 or TRBV12-4, the J gene TRBJ1-4, with TRBD1 identical over 8 bases. This CDR3 has 14 amino acids. Trimming at V came to 5 bases and at J to 7 bases, leaving 6 bases not matched to a gene. CDR3 region: CASSTGTGFEKLFF. In DNA, the CDR3 is TGTGCCAGCAGTACCGGGACAGGTTTTGAAAAACTGTTTTTT.

This clonotype has at least ten counts. The genes are TRBV7-9 and TRBJ2-7, with D maybe TRBD2 (5 bases). V was shortened by 3 bases and J by 2 bases, with 8 bases between the two germline ends. The CDR3 has 13 amino acids. CDR1 SEHNR and CDR2 FQNEAQ come from the germline V gene (reference sequence). The DNA for the CDR3 is TGTGCCAGCAGCTTGACGGAGGCCTACGAGCAGTACTTC. Translation: CASSLTEAYEQYF.

Many counts were recorded for this clonotype. The V call is TRBV4-1, the J call TRBJ1-6; the D is unclear. Deletions cut 0 bases from V and 4 bases from J, with 13 bases between. CDR1 MGHRA and CDR2 YSYEKL come from the germline V gene. This CDR3 comprises 17 residues. CDR3 DNA: TGCGCCAGCAGCCAAGATAGGTTCACCTTTTATAATTCACCCCTCCACTTT. This codes for CASSQDRFTFYNSPLHF.

This clonotype came up many times. This sequence joins TRBV12-3 or TRBV12-4 and TRBJ1-1; D is perhaps TRBD1 (5 bases). V lost 7 bases to trimming and J lost 8 bases, with 11 bases between them. The CDR3 contains 11 residues. The CDR3 here is CASTNQGEAFF. As DNA, the CDR3 is TGTGCCAGCACCAATCAGGGAGAAGCTTTCTTT.

This clonotype has only a few counts. The chain carries TRBV12-3 or TRBV12-4 and TRBJ1-4; 8 nucleotides line up with TRBD1. The CDR3 extends over 14 amino acids. Trimming removed 6 bases from V and 8 bases from J; junction bases left unmatched: 8. The CDR3: CASRGTGGTEKLFF. The CDR3, as DNA: TGTGCCAGCAGGGGGACAGGCGGTACGGAAAAACTGTTTTTT.

CDR3 region: CASSLRGGTGYSEGEKLFF. The CDR3 region has the DNA TGTGCCAGCAGCCTACGCGGTGGGACAGGGTACTCTGAGGGGGAAAAACTGTTTTTT. The V call is TRBV7-2, the J call TRBJ1-4; 9 nucleotides match TRBD1. CDR1 is SGHTA, CDR2 FQGNSA, per germline. The ends lost 5 bases at V and 8 bases at J; junction bases unmatched: 21. The length of the CDR3 is 19 residues.

In this sample, this clonotype turned up a few times. The rearrangement joins TRBV7-9 to TRBJ2-1; weak D call: TRBD2 (5 bases). With 5 bases removed from V and 0 bases from J, the gap between germline ends came to 20 bases. The CDR3 consists of 18 residues. The germline V gene encodes CDR1 SEHNR and CDR2 FQNEAQ (reference sequence). The DNA of the CDR3 is TGTGCCAGCAGCCCCGACGTCTCCAGCGGACCCTCCTACAATGAGCAGTTCTTC. This translates into CASSPDVSSGPSYNEQFF.

This clonotype was seen at least ten times. CDR3 residues: CASGRQPEKLFF. CDR3 DNA: TGTGCCAGCGGCCGTCAACCGGAAAAACTGTTTTTT. The chain recombines TRBV6-1 with TRBJ1-4; D unclear. The CDR3 covers 12 residues. Trimming took 8 bases from V and 8 from J, leaving 12 bases between them. Germline V gives CDR1 MNHNS, CDR2 SASEGT.

This chain links TRBV11-2 with TRBJ2-7; TRBD2 is a possible D gene (5 bases). CDR1 is SGHAT, CDR2 FQNNGV, per germline. The CDR3 covers 14 residues. Trimming shortened V by 3 bases and J by 4 bases, and 13 bases separated the two germline ends. CDR3 protein: CASSFPGKGYEQYF. The CDR3 DNA is TGTGCCAGCAGCTTCCCCGGGAAAGGGTACGAGCAGTACTTC.

This clonotype has just a few counts. The rearrangement joins TRBV12-3 or TRBV12-4 to TRBJ1-1, with D unclear. The V and J ends lost 7 bases and 1 base respectively, with 10 bases between them. The CDR3 consists of 13 residues. The CDR3 DNA follows: TGTGCCAGCAAGTCCGGAGGGAACACTGAAGCTTTCTTT. It is translated as CASKSGGNTEAFF.

This clonotype was seen a single time. The genes are TRBV6-6 and TRBJ2-1, with D maybe TRBD2 (5 bases). The CDR3 consists of 13 residues. V lost 5 bases and J lost 9, with 14 bases in between. The germline gives CDR1 MNHNY, CDR2 SVGAGI (reference sequence). The CDR3 sequence: CASSRDSEREQFF. The DNA of the CDR3 is TGTGCCAGCAGTCGAGATAGCGAACGTGAGCAGTTCTTC.

This clonotype occurred many times. The rearrangement links TRBV28 to TRBJ2-1; tentatively, D is TRBD1 (5 bases). The CDR3 sequence is 18 residues long. Germline loops: CDR1 MDHEN, CDR2 SYDVKM. Trimming removed 3 bases at V and 3 bases at J, with 21 bases between. Written as DNA, the CDR3 is TGTGCCAGCAGTTTGGGGCGTGCAGGTAGTCAGATCTACAATGAGCAGTTCTTC. It is translated as CASSLGRAGSQIYNEQFF.

Many counts were recorded for this clonotype. The rearrangement links TRBV7-2 to TRBJ2-4; TRBD1 is a possible D gene (8 bases). The CDR3 loop spans 18 amino acids. V was shortened by 6 bases and J by 7 bases, with 28 bases between the two germline ends. Germline assignment: CDR1 SGHTA and CDR2 FQGNSA. The CDR3 spells CASRRQGNGAAGVNIQYF. The CDR3 DNA reads TGTGCCAGCAGACGACAGGGGAACGGGGCGGCGGGAGTCAACATTCAGTACTTC.

This clonotype has more than one count but fewer than ten. V usage is TRBV12-3 or TRBV12-4 and J usage is TRBJ1-3; 9 positions agree with TRBD1. The V segment lost 5 bases and the J segment 3 bases; nucleotides outside the gene matches: 11. CDR3 length equals 17 residues. CDR3 in amino acids: CASSRRGQGLFGNTIYF. Here the CDR3 DNA reads TGTGCCAGCAGTCGTCGGGGACAGGGTCTTTTTGGAAACACCATATATTTT.

V is TRBV27 and J is TRBJ2-3; 8 bases are a match to TRBD2. The CDR3 totals 12 residues. CDR1 is MNHEY, CDR2 SMNVEV, per germline (reference sequence). The trim removed 10 bases at V and 4 bases at J, leaving 4 bases unmatched. The CDR3 loop reads CATSTSADTQYF. In DNA, the CDR3 is TGTGCCACCTCGACTAGCGCAGATACGCAGTATTTT.

The chain carries TRBV27 and TRBJ1-2; tentatively, D is TRBD1 (6 bases). CDR1 and CDR2 from the germline V gene are MNHEY and SMNVEV (reference sequence). CDR3 length: 15 amino acids. The V end was cut by 5 bases, the J end by 8 bases, with 21 bases between. CDR3 sequence reads: CASSPSTGPGYGYTF. In nucleotides, the CDR3 is TGTGCCAGCAGTCCCTCGACAGGCCCTGGGTACGGCTACACCTTC.